Here is one TCR beta chain with its context. Germline V gene lookup returns CDR1 SGHRS and CDR2 YFSETQ. V dropped 3 bases and J dropped 5; count of bases not matched to a gene: 3. The CDR3 extends over 14 amino acids. This sample is part of a study of radiotherapy plus CTLA-4 blockade in lung cancer. Focal radiation and CTLA-4 blockade (ipilimumab) were tested in chemo-refractory metastatic non-small-cell lung cancer patients. Method: immunoSEQ multiplex PCR; TCRdb's copy keeps in-frame clones and lacks some. The table has about 62,000 clones, around 77% seen once. Sequences were derived from peripheral blood, sampled from a patient treated with radiotherapy plus ipilimumab. The rearrangement joins TRBV5-1 to TRBJ1-4; TRBD1 aligns across 8 bases. The clonotype comes from a human donor with non-small cell lung cancer who had a complete response to radiotherapy plus ipilimumab. CDR3 sequence (DNA): TGCGCCAGCAGCTCAGGGGGCGCGAATGAAAAACTGTTTTTT. It is translated as CASSSGGANEKLFF.